This TCR beta chain stems from a study of control samples from healthy donors and cancer patients. The assay was immunoSEQ multiplex PCR, and TCRdb's table has in-frame clones only and misses some. The sample has 130,000 or so clones; around 87% are singletons. In the case of this clone: In the same sample, other DNA sequences code for this CDR3.

CDR3 length: 13 residues. V gave up 0 bases and J gave up 7 bases, with 10 bases separating them. The germline gives CDR1 SGHRS, CDR2 YFSETQ. This rearrangement joins TRBV5-1 to TRBJ1-2; D is perhaps TRBD1 (6 bases). Specimen: blood. This TCR was recovered from a man aged 60 to 75 in good health. CDR3 in amino acids: CASSLEGGGGYTF. The CDR3 nucleotides are TGCGCCAGCAGCTTGGAAGGGGGAGGTGGCTACACCTTC. Full variable domain (outside the CDR3, taken from reference TRBV5-1 and TRBJ1-2): KAGVTQTPRYLIKTRGQQVTLSCSPISGHRSVSWYQQTPGQGLQFLFEYFSETQRNKGNFPGRFSGRQFSNSRSEMNVSTLELGDSALYLCASSLEGGGGYTFGSGTRLTVV.